This TCR beta chain appears in the sequencing data of a study of blood T cell repertoires in COVID-19. About the research overall: PBMCs, B-cell-depleted T cells, or T cells were the source of the cDNA or gDNA that made up the material.

The data were produced by immunoSEQ multiplex PCR, yet TCRdb's version contains in-frame clones alone and is incomplete. The profile shows fewer than 500,000 clones, roughly 90% of them singletons. Cohort placement rested on clinical history that participants reported themselves. This CDR3 comprises 18 residues. V dropped 3 bases and J dropped 3; count of bases not matched to a gene: 14. CDR1 is SGHAT, CDR2 FQNNGV, per germline. The chain uses TRBV11-2 and TRBJ1-1; 9 positions agree with TRBD1. The source of this sequence is a woman in her thirties with acute COVID-19. The sequenced sample was PBMCs or T cells enriched from blood (not recorded which). The CDR3 sequence: CASSFPIRDRVGDTEAFF. The CDR3 DNA is TGTGCCAGCAGCTTCCCCATCCGGGACAGGGTTGGGGACACTGAAGCTTTCTTT. Looking up the rest from reference TRBV11-2 and TRBJ1-1 gives the full variable domain: EAGVAQSPRYKIIEKRQSVAFWCNPISGHATLYWYQQILGQGPKLLIQFQNNGVVDDSQLPKDRFSAERLKGVDSTLKIQPAKLEDSAVYLCASSFPIRDRVGDTEAFFGQGTRLTVV.